The 23 T cell receptor beta chains listed next were all sequenced from one sample in a study of radiotherapy plus CTLA-4 blockade in lung cancer. Some clones are missing from TCRdb's copy, which holds only in-frame ones; the method was immunoSEQ multiplex PCR. This sample has about 97,000 clones, with around 74% found just once. The sequencing used peripheral blood, collected from a patient treated with radiotherapy plus ipilimumab. The receptors originated from a human donor with non-small cell lung cancer who had a partial response to radiotherapy plus ipilimumab. Some clones in this sample may be carry-over from other donors' samples.

J is TRBJ2-1 and V is TRBV5-4; 10 positions match TRBD2. V was pared by 4 bases and J by 4 bases, with 5 bases of the junction left unmatched. This CDR3 spans 15 amino acids. Germline-derived CDR1 and CDR2 are SGHNT and YYREEE (reference sequence). The CDR3 DNA sequence: TGTGCCAGCAGCCCGCCAGCGGGGGGGTACAATGAGCAGTTCTTC. It yields the protein CASSPPAGGYNEQFF.

This chain links TRBV13 with TRBJ2-7; perhaps TRBD2 as D (5 bases). This CDR3 has 16 amino acids. The ends were cut back, 4 bases at V and 5 bases at J, with 21 bases in the middle. Germline CDR1 PRHDT, CDR2 FYEKMQ (reference sequence). The CDR3 loop is CASSSSGNRVYHEQYF. The CDR3 nucleotides read TGTGCCAGCAGCTCTTCCGGGAACAGAGTGTACCACGAGCAGTACTTC.

This chain links TRBV30 with TRBJ2-3; D is possibly TRBD2 (5 bases). V dropped 5 bases and J dropped 5 bases, with 8 bases sitting between them. This CDR3 is 11 amino acids long. Germline lookup yields CDR1 GTSNPN and CDR2 SVGIG (reference sequence). CDR3 nucleotide sequence: TGTGCCTGGGGAAGCGGAGATACGCAGTATTTT. This translates into CAWGSGDTQYF.

The chain joins TRBV5-1 to TRBJ2-7, with a weak D call TRBD2 (7 bases). Trimming took 4 bases from V and 2 from J, leaving 16 bases between them. The CDR3 runs to 15 residues. Germline CDR1 SGHRS, CDR2 YFSETQ. For the CDR3, the DNA is TGCGCCAGCAGCCCCGGAGGGGGGGGGACCTACGAGCAGTACTTC. This translates into CASSPGGGGTYEQYF.

V gene TRBV15 combines with J gene TRBJ2-1, with 7 bases aligning to TRBD2. Trimming cost V 0 bases and J 1 base; bases outside gene matches: 9. The CDR3 is made up of 18 amino acids. Germline CDR1 is LNHNV and CDR2 is YYDKDF (reference sequence). The CDR3 sequence is CATSRDGLADTSYNEQFF. The CDR3 coding sequence is TGTGCCACCAGCAGAGATGGTCTAGCGGATACTTCCTACAATGAGCAGTTCTTC.

J is TRBJ1-6 and V is TRBV28, with D tentatively TRBD1 (5 bases). CDR1 and CDR2 from the germline V gene are MDHEN and SYDVKM. The CDR3 runs 14 residues. With 8 bases removed from V and 7 bases from J, the gap between germline ends came to 15 bases. DNA of the CDR3: TGTGCCAGCTGGGGGGGGTGGGGCAATTCACCCCTCCACTTT. As protein: CASWGGWGNSPLHF.

DNA of the CDR3: TGTGCCAGTAGCCTCACCCAACTAGCGGGATTACCGAACACCGGGGAGCTGTTTTTT. Translating gives CASSLTQLAGLPNTGELFF. The rearrangement joins TRBV19 to TRBJ2-2; 10 nucleotides align to TRBD2. The CDR3 is made up of 19 amino acids. Trimming cost V 6 bases and J 0 bases; bases outside gene matches: 13. Germline V gene lookup returns CDR1 LNHDA and CDR2 SQIVND (reference sequence).

CDR3 nucleotide sequence: TGTGCCAGCAGCCAAGCTAGCGGGAGGGCCTTATACCCAGATACGCAGTATTTT. Amino acid sequence: CASSQASGRALYPDTQYF. The chain links TRBV4-2 to TRBJ2-3, with TRBD2 matching 12 bases. This CDR3 has 18 amino acids. From germline, CDR1 is LGHNA and CDR2 YNFKEQ. J gave up 4 bases and V 1 base, and 9 bases lay outside the gene matches.

The J gene is TRBJ2-1, the V gene TRBV5-6; 12 positions agree with TRBD2. The CDR3 is 15 amino acids. Germline V gene data show CDR1 as SGHDT and CDR2 as YYEEEE. V lost 2 bases and J lost 9; bases outside the gene matches: 6. The CDR3 nucleotides are TGTGCCAGCAGCTTTCTAGCGGGAGGGCCGAGTGAGCAGTTCTTC. It yields the protein CASSFLAGGPSEQFF.

The genes are TRBV4-1 and TRBJ1-3; no definite D call. Trimming removed 4 bases from V and 0 bases from J, with 16 bases in between. Germline values: CDR1 MGHRA, CDR2 YSYEKL. The length of the CDR3 is 17 residues. CDR3 nucleotides: TGCGCCAGCAGCCCCCGACTCTTTCCGTACTCTGGAAACACCATATATTTT. It translates to CASSPRLFPYSGNTIYF.

The chain couples TRBV9 to TRBJ1-1, with 11 bases that match TRBD1. Germline V gene lookup returns CDR1 SGDLS and CDR2 YYNGEE. The CDR3 is 15 residues long. The V gene end was trimmed by 5 bases and the J gene end by 1 base; junction bases not matched to a gene: 4. CDR3 in amino acids: CASRAGQGANTEAFF. The CDR3 DNA is TGTGCCAGCAGAGCCGGACAGGGGGCGAACACTGAAGCTTTCTTT.

The chain is built from TRBV10-2 and TRBJ1-5; 9 bases match TRBD1. Germline V gene lookup returns CDR1 WSHSY and CDR2 SAAADI. V shed 3 bases, J shed 6 bases, and the junction held 3 bases outside the gene matches. The CDR3 runs 14 residues. CDR3 coding DNA: TGCGCCAGCAGTGAACAGGGGGCCGGTCAGCCCCAGCATTTT. Its protein product is CASSEQGAGQPQHF.

The chain recombines TRBV11-2 with TRBJ2-3; D possibly corresponds to TRBD1 (5 bases). CDR3 length equals 13 residues. V lost 1 base and J 8 bases, leaving 10 bases between the germline ends. In germline, CDR1 is SGHAT, CDR2 FQNNGV. The CDR3 spells CASSLVEGATQYF. DNA for the CDR3: TGTGCCAGCAGCTTAGTGGAAGGGGCTACGCAGTATTTT.

The gene calls are TRBV2 and TRBJ2-7, with 7 bases aligning to TRBD2. Germline V gene data show CDR1 as SNHLY and CDR2 as FYNNEI. The CDR3 sequence is 15 residues long. The ends lost 3 bases at V and 3 bases at J; junction bases unmatched: 8. CDR3 loop: CASSEFRLADYEQYF. The CDR3 bases are TGTGCCAGCAGTGAGTTTCGCCTAGCGGACTACGAGCAGTACTTC.

The rearrangement links TRBV11-3 to TRBJ2-1; 12 bases are a match to TRBD2. This CDR3 is 15 amino acids long. Germline V lookup: CDR1 SGHNT, CDR2 YENEEA. With V trimmed by 4 bases and J by 6 bases, 4 bases remained unmatched. CDR3 sequence reads: CASSSLAGGFNEQFF. The CDR3 DNA follows: TGTGCCAGCAGCTCTCTAGCGGGGGGGTTCAATGAGCAGTTCTTC.

CDR3 coding DNA: TGTGCCAGCATTTGGACTAACACAGATACGCAGTATTTT. Translation: CASIWTNTDTQYF. This chain links TRBV2 with TRBJ2-3; TRBD2 might be the D (6 bases). Trimming cost V 7 bases and J 2 bases, with 10 bases left between them. The CDR3 covers 13 residues. Per germline, CDR1 SNHLY and CDR2 FYNNEI.

The chain employs TRBV5-1 and TRBJ1-2; 7 bases are shared with TRBD1. Trimming at V came to 7 bases and at J to 8 bases, leaving 14 bases not matched to a gene. CDR1 and CDR2 from the germline V gene are SGHRS and YFSETQ. The CDR3 runs 14 residues. This chain's CDR3 is CASSPGTVGLGYTF. In nucleotides, the CDR3 is TGCGCCAGCTCCCCTGGGACAGTCGGTTTAGGCTACACCTTC.

The chain combines TRBV7-9 with TRBJ2-3, with 8 bases aligning to TRBD2. CDR1 and CDR2 from the germline V gene are SEHNR and FQNEAQ (reference sequence). V lost 1 base to trimming and J lost 5 bases; unmatched junction nucleotides: 11. CDR3 length equals 17 residues. The CDR3 protein is CASSLVGSGGLGDTQYF. The DNA of the CDR3 is TGTGCCAGCAGCTTAGTTGGGAGCGGGGGTTTGGGAGATACGCAGTATTTT.

This chain joins TRBV11-3 and TRBJ2-1, with 9 nucleotides matching TRBD2. Losses at the gene ends were 0 bases for V and 6 bases for J; bases not matched to a gene: 9. The CDR3 has 17 amino acids. The V gene's germline CDR1 is SGHNT and CDR2 YENEEA. CDR3 nucleotides: TGTGCCAGCAGCTTAGATTCGGGACTAGCTGGCCGCAATGAGCAGTTCTTC. Translating it yields CASSLDSGLAGRNEQFF.

The chain carries TRBV7-2 and TRBJ2-2; D might be TRBD1 (6 bases). CDR3 length: 17 residues. Trimming pared 3 bases from V and 2 bases from J, leaving 16 bases between. Germline values: CDR1 SGHTA, CDR2 FQGNSA. The CDR3: CASSLHRMGTNTGELFF. The CDR3 DNA sequence: TGTGCCAGCAGCTTGCACCGAATGGGGACAAACACCGGGGAGCTGTTTTTT.

J is TRBJ1-2 and V is TRBV27; D perhaps matches TRBD1 (6 bases). The CDR3 is made up of 12 amino acids. V dropped 8 bases and J dropped 5 bases, with 12 bases sitting between them. Germline CDR1 and CDR2: MNHEY and SMNVEV (reference sequence). CDR3 bases: TGTGCCAGCGACGACCAGGGGTATGGCTACACCTTC. It yields the protein CASDDQGYGYTF.

V and J are TRBV19 and TRBJ1-5, with 7 nucleotides matching TRBD1. The CDR3 consists of 21 residues. CDR1 and CDR2 from the germline V gene are LNHDA and SQIVND (reference sequence). After removal of 0 bases from V and 6 bases from J, the junction contained 23 bases not matched to a gene. The CDR3 DNA reads as TGTGCCAGTAGTATAGACCCTAGACCTACCTTAAATGACAGGGTGTCTCAGCCCCAGCATTTT. Translation gives CASSIDPRPTLNDRVSQPQHF.

V is TRBV15 and J is TRBJ2-5; D gene unclear. Trimming took 0 bases from V and 1 from J, leaving 6 bases between them. The CDR3 has 14 amino acids. Per germline, CDR1 LNHNV and CDR2 YYDKDF (reference sequence). The CDR3 loop reads CATSRDDFQETQYF. In nucleotides, the CDR3 is TGTGCCACCAGCAGAGATGACTTCCAAGAGACCCAGTACTTC.